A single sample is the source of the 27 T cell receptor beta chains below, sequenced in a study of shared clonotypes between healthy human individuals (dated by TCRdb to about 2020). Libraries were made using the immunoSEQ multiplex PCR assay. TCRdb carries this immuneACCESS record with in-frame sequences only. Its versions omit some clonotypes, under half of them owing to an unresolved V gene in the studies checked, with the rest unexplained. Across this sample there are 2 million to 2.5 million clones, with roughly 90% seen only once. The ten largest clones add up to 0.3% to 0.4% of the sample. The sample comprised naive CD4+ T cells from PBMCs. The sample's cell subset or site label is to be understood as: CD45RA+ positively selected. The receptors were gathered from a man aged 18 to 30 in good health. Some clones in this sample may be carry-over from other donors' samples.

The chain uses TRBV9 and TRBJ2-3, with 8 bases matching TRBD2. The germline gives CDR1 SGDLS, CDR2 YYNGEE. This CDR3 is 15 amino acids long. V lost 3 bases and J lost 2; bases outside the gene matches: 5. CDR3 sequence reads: CASSASSGFTDTQYF. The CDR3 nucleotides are TGTGCCAGCAGCGCATCTAGCGGGTTCACAGATACGCAGTATTTT.

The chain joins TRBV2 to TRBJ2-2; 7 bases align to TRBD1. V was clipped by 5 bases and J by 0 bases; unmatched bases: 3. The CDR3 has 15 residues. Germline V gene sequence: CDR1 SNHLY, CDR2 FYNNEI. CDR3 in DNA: TGTGCCAGCAGTTGGACAGGAGCGAACACCGGGGAGCTGTTTTTT. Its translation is CASSWTGANTGELFF.

The CDR3 coding sequence is TGTGCCAGCAGCCCAATCGGGGGGACTAGCAAGTATTTT. Its translation: CASSPIGGTSKYF. The rearrangement links TRBV7-9 to TRBJ2-3, with 9 positions matching TRBD2. J gave up 13 bases and V 5 bases, and 10 bases lay outside the gene matches. This CDR3 spans 13 amino acids. Germline V gene data show CDR1 as SEHNR and CDR2 as FQNEAQ (reference sequence). The variable domain in full, completed from reference TRBV7-9 and TRBJ2-3, reads DTGVSQNPRHKITKRGQNVTFRCDPISEHNRLYWYRQTLGQGPEFLTYFQNEAQLEKSRLLSDRFSAERPKGSFSTLEIQRTEQGDSAMYLCASSPIGGTSKYFGPGTRLTVL.

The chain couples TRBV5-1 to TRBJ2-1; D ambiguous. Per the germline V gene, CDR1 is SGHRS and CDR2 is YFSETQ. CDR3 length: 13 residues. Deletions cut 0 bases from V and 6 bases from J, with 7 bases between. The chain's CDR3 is CASSLVLGNEQFF. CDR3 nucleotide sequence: TGCGCCAGCAGCTTGGTACTGGGCAATGAGCAGTTCTTC.

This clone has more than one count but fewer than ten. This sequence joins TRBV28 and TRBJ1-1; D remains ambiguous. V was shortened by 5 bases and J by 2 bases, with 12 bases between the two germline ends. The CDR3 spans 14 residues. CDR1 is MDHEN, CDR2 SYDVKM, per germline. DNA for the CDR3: TGTGCCAGCAGTCTCCGGGCCTTTAACACTGAAGCTTTCTTT. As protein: CASSLRAFNTEAFF.

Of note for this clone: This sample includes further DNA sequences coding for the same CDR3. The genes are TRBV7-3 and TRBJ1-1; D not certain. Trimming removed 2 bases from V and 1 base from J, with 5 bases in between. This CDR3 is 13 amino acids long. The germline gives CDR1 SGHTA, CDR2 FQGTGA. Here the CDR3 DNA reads TGTGCCAGCAGCTTACAACCGAACACTGAAGCTTTCTTT. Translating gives CASSLQPNTEAFF.

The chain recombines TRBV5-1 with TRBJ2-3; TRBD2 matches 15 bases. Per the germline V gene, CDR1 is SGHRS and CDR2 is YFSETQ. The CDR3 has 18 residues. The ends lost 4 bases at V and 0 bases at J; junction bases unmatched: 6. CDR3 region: CASSHGTSGGTSTDTQYF. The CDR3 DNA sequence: TGCGCCAGCAGCCACGGGACTAGCGGGGGGACTAGCACAGATACGCAGTATTTT.

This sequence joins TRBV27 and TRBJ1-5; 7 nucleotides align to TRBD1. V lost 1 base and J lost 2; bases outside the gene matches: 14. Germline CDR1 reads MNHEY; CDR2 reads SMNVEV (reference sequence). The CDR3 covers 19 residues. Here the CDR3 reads CASSLWGRGLSIGNQPQHF. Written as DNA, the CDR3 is TGTGCCAGCAGTTTATGGGGCAGGGGGTTAAGTATAGGCAATCAGCCCCAGCATTTT.

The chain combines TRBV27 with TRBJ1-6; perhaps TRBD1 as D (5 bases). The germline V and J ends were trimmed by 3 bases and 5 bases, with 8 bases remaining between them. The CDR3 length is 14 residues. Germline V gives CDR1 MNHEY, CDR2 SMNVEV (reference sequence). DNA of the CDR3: TGTGCCAGCAGTTTGCAGACAGATAATTCACCCCTCCACTTT. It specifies CASSLQTDNSPLHF.

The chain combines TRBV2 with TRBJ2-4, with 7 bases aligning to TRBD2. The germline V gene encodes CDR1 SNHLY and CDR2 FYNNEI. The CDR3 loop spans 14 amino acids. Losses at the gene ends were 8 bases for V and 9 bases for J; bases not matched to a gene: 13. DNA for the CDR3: TGTGCCAGCCTTCTAGCGGTAGGTCTTGGCATTCAGTACTTC. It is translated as CASLLAVGLGIQYF.

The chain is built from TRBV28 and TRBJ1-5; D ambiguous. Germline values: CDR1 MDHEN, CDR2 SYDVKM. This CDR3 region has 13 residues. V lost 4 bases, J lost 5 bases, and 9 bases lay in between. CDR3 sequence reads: CASSSLGDQPQHF. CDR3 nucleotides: TGTGCCAGCAGTTCCCTCGGGGATCAGCCCCAGCATTTT. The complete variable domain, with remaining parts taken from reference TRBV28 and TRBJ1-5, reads DVKVTQSSRYLVKRTGEKVFLECVQDMDHENMFWYRQDPGLGLRLIYFSYDVKMKEKGDIPEGYSVSREKKERFSLILESASTNQTSMYLCASSSLGDQPQHFGDGTRLSIL.

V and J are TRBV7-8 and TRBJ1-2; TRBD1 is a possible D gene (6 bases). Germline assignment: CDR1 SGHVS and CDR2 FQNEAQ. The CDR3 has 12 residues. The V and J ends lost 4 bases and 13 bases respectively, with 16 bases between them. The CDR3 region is CASSSPRGACTF. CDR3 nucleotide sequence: TGTGCCAGCAGCTCCCCTCGGGGGGCTTGCACCTTC.

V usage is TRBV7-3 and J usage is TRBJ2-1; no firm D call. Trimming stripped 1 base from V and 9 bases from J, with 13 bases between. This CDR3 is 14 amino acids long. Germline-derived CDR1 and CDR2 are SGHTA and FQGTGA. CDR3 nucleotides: TGTGCCAGCAGCTTAAGTTTGGACCGCCGTGAGCAGTTCTTC. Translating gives CASSLSLDRREQFF.

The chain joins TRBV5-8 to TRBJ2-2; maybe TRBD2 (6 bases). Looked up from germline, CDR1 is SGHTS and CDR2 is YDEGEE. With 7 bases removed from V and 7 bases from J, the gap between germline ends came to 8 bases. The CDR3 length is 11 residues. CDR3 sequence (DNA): TGTGCCAGCGGAGGGTACGGGGAGCTGTTTTTT. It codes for CASGGYGELFF.

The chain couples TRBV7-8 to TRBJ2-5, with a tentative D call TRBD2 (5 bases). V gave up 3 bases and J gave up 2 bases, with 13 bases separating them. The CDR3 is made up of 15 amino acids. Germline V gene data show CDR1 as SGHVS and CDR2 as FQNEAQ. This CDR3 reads CASSFGRAPQETQYF. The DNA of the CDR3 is TGTGCCAGCAGCTTCGGGCGGGCCCCGCAAGAGACCCAGTACTTC.

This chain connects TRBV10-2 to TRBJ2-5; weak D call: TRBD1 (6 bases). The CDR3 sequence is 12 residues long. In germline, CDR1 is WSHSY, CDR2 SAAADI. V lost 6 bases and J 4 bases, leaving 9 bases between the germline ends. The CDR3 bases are TGCGCCAGCAGCAGGGGTTTAGAGACCCAGTACTTC. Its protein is CASSRGLETQYF.

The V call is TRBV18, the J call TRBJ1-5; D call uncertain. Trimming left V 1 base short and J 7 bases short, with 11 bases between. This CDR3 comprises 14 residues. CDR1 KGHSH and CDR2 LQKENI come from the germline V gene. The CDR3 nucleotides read TGTGCCAGCTCACCACGGACCGAGGGCCAGCCCCAGCATTTT. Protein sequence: CASSPRTEGQPQHF.

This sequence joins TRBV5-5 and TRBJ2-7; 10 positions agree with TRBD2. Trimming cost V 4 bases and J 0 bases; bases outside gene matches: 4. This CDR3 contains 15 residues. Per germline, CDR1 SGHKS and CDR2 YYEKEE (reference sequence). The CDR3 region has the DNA TGTGCCAGCAGCGGGGGACTAGCGACCTCCTACGAGCAGTACTTC. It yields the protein CASSGGLATSYEQYF.

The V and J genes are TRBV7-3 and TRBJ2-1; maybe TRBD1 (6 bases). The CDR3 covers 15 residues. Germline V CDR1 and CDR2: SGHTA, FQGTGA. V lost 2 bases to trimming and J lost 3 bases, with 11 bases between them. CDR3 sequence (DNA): TGTGCCAGCAGCTTAGGGGGACAAAGCTACAATGAGCAGTTCTTC. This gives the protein CASSLGGQSYNEQFF.

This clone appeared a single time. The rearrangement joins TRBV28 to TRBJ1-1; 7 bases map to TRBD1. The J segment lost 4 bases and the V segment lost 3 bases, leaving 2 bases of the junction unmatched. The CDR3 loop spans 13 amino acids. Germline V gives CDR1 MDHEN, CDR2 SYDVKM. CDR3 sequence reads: CASSFQGGTEAFF. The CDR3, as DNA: TGTGCCAGCAGTTTCCAGGGGGGCACTGAAGCTTTCTTT.

The CDR3 here is CASSPDVGELFF. The DNA for the CDR3 is TGTGCCAGCTCACCAGATGTAGGTGAACTGTTTTTT. The chain employs TRBV18 and TRBJ1-4; D not resolved. The CDR3 is 12 amino acids. V was shortened by 2 bases and J by 12 bases, with 10 bases between the two germline ends. Germline assignment: CDR1 KGHSH and CDR2 LQKENI. Full variable domain (remainder filled in from reference TRBV18 and TRBJ1-4): NAGVMQNPRHLVRRRGQEARLRCSPMKGHSHVYWYRQLPEEGLKFMVYLQKENIIDESGMPKERFSAEFPKEGPSILRIQQVVRGDSAAYFCASSPDVGELFFGSGTQLSVL.

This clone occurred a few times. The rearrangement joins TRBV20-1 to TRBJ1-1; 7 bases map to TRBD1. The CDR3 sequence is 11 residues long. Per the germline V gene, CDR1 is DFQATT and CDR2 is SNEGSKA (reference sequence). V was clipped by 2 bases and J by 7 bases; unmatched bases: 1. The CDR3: CSARQGVEAFF. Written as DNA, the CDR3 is TGCAGTGCTAGACAGGGGGTTGAAGCTTTCTTT.

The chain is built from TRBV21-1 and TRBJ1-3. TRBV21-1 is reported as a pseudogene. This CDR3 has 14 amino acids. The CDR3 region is CASSKGGGGNTIYF. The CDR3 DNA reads TGTGCCAGCAGCAAAGGGGGTGGTGGAAACACCATATATTTT.

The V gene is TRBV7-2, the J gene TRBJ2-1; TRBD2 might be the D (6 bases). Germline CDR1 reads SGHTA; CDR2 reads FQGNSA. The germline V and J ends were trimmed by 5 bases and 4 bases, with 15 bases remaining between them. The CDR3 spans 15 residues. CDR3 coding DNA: TGTGCCAGCAGCATAATCCGGGACTTTTACAATGAGCAGTTCTTC. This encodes CASSIIRDFYNEQFF.

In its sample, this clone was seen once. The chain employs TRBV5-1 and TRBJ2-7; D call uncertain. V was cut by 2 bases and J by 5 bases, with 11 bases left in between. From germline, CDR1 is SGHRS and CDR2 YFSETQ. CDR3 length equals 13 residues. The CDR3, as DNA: TGCGCCAGCAGCTTCTTGGGGTTCCACGAGCAGTACTTC. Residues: CASSFLGFHEQYF.

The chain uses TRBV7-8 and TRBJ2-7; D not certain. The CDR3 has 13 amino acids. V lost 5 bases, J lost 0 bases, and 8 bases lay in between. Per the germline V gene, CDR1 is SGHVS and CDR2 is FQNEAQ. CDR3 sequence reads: CASSRGPSYEQYF. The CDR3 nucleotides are TGTGCCAGCAGCCGAGGCCCCTCCTACGAGCAGTACTTC. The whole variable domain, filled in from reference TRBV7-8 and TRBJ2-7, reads GAGVSQSPRYKVAKRGQDVALRCDPISGHVSLFWYQQALGQGPEFLTYFQNEAQLDKSGLPSDRFFAERPEGSVSTLKIQRTQQEDSAVYLCASSRGPSYEQYFGPGTRLTVT.

The CDR3 reads CASSSGTINYEQYF. CDR3 coding DNA: TGCGCCAGCAGCTCCGGGACTATTAATTACGAGCAGTACTTC. J is TRBJ2-7 and V is TRBV5-1; 7 bases align to TRBD2. CDR1 is SGHRS, CDR2 YFSETQ, per germline. J gave up 4 bases and V 3 bases, and 7 bases lay outside the gene matches. The CDR3 totals 14 residues.